The 20 T cell receptor beta chains given below trace back to one sample, sequenced in a study of T cells in Graves' hyperthyroidism and ophthalmopathy. What was amplified from RNA transcripts were TCR beta CDR3 regions. First-round RT-PCR targeting the TCR CDR3 was performed with the HTBI primer set. From the multiplex PCR reads, TCRdb called clonotypes with MiXCR, one entry per CDR3 protein. Among roughly 580,000 distinct CDR3 sequences listed, around 46% were seen once. Specimen: peripheral blood or thyroid tissue (not recorded which). The source of these receptors is a young woman with Graves' hyperthyroidism.

This clonotype appeared once. V is TRBV19 and J is TRBJ1-1, with a tentative D call TRBD1 (5 bases). The CDR3 extends over 13 amino acids. V was trimmed by 7 bases and J by 1 base, leaving 10 bases between them. Germline loops: CDR1 LNHDA, CDR2 SQIVND (reference sequence). In nucleotides, the CDR3 is TGTGCCAGTATTGATACAGGGAACACTGAAGCTTTCTTT. Amino acids: CASIDTGNTEAFF.

This clonotype has ten or more counts. The chain combines TRBV29-1 with TRBJ1-4; 7 bases align to TRBD1. This CDR3 is built from 14 residues. After removal of 3 bases from V and 6 bases from J, the junction contained 7 bases not matched to a gene. Per the germline V gene, CDR1 is SQVTM and CDR2 is ANQGSEA. CDR3 protein: CSVESTGDDEKLFF. In nucleotides, the CDR3 is TGCAGCGTTGAGAGTACAGGGGATGATGAAAAACTGTTTTTT.

This clonotype has more than one count but fewer than ten. The V and J genes are TRBV12-3 or TRBV12-4 and TRBJ2-7; unclear D gene. Trimming left V 4 bases short and J 5 bases short, with 12 bases between. The CDR3 covers 13 residues. CDR3 bases: TGTGCCAGCAGTTACTCGAAATCCAACGAGCAGTACTTC. This sequence encodes CASSYSKSNEQYF.

The chain joins TRBV19 to TRBJ1-1; D is unclear. Trimming left V 3 bases short and J 6 bases short, with 11 bases between. Germline CDR1 is LNHDA and CDR2 is SQIVND (reference sequence). This CDR3 is built from 13 residues. The CDR3 region is CASSIGLGPEAFF. The CDR3, as DNA: TGTGCCAGTAGTATTGGGTTGGGCCCTGAAGCTTTCTTT. Based on the CDR3 plus reference TRBV19 and TRBJ1-1, the full variable domain is DGGITQSPKYLFRKEGQNVTLSCEQNLNHDAMYWYRQDPGQGLRLIYYSQIVNDFQKGDIAEGYSVSREKKESFPLTVTSAQKNPTAFYLCASSIGLGPEAFFGQGTRLTVV.

The gene calls are TRBV5-4 and TRBJ2-6; perhaps TRBD1 as D (5 bases). The CDR3 totals 15 residues. Trimming cost V 4 bases and J 6 bases, with 14 bases left between them. Germline CDR1 is SGHNT and CDR2 is YYREEE (reference sequence). For the CDR3, the DNA is TGTGCCAGCAGCGTTGACCTAGGGGAGGCCAACGTCCTGACTTTC. Amino acids: CASSVDLGEANVLTF.

The CDR3 nucleotides are TGTGCCAGCAGCGTGGGGCGGGCGAATGAAAAACTGTTTTTT. Translated: CASSVGRANEKLFF. The V and J genes are TRBV2 and TRBJ1-4; a weak D match, TRBD1 (5 bases). CDR1 is SNHLY, CDR2 FYNNEI, per germline. The V and J ends lost 6 bases and 5 bases respectively, with 13 bases between them. The CDR3 has 14 residues. Drawing the rest from reference TRBV2 and TRBJ1-4, the complete variable domain is EPEVTQTPSHQVTQMGQEVILRCVPISNHLYFYWYRQILGQKVEFLVSFYNNEISEKSEIFDDQFSVERPDGSNFTLKIRSTKLEDSAMYFCASSVGRANEKLFFGSGTQLSVL.

The chain employs TRBV15 and TRBJ1-6; TRBD1 matches 9 bases. Losses at the gene ends were 1 base for V and 8 bases for J; bases not matched to a gene: 3. Germline-derived CDR1 and CDR2 are LNHNV and YYDKDF (reference sequence). The CDR3 is 15 residues long. The CDR3 nucleotides are TGTGCCACCAGCAGAGTCGACAGGGGGGATTCACCCCTCCACTTT. Translating gives CATSRVDRGDSPLHF.

This clonotype was recorded at least ten times. DNA for the CDR3: TGTGCCAGCAGCCAAGTCTTCTACGAGCAGTACTTC. The encoded protein is CASSQVFYEQYF. This chain links TRBV14 with TRBJ2-7; D remains unclear. Germline CDR1 and CDR2: SGHDN and FVKESK. Trimming removed 1 base from V and 3 bases from J, with 4 bases in between. The CDR3 is made up of 12 amino acids. Supplemented by reference TRBV14 and TRBJ2-7, the full variable domain reads EAGVTQFPSHSVIEKGQTVTLRCDPISGHDNLYWYRRVMGKEIKFLLHFVKESKQDESGMPNNRFLAERTGGTYSTLKVQPAELEDSGVYFCASSQVFYEQYFGPGTRLTVT.

This chain connects TRBV12-3 or TRBV12-4 to TRBJ2-7, with unresolved D. Trimming shortened V by 4 bases and J by 6 bases, and 16 bases separated the two germline ends. CDR3 size: 14 residues. The CDR3 DNA sequence: TGTGCCAGCAGTTCTGGGCCGGGTGGGCTCGAGCAGTACTTC. Amino acid sequence: CASSSGPGGLEQYF.

This clonotype was picked up many times. This chain connects TRBV4-1 to TRBJ2-7; D is ambiguous. Germline CDR1 reads MGHRA; CDR2 reads YSYEKL. V lost 1 base and J lost 6, with 13 bases in between. The CDR3 has 14 residues. The CDR3 nucleotides are TGCGCCAGCAGCCAAGCTCAGGCCCTAGGCGAGCAGTACTTC. Encoded protein: CASSQAQALGEQYF.

V gene TRBV5-1 combines with J gene TRBJ1-6; no clear D. V dropped 0 bases and J dropped 7 bases, with 14 bases sitting between them. The CDR3 runs 16 residues. Germline CDR1 reads SGHRS; CDR2 reads YFSETQ. DNA for the CDR3: TGCGCCAGCAGCTTGGGGTCTGGCGGGTTAAATTCACCCCTCCACTTT. This sequence encodes CASSLGSGGLNSPLHF.

The V call is TRBV7-8, the J call TRBJ2-7; the match to TRBD2 covers 8 bases. The CDR3 is made up of 17 amino acids. The V gene's germline CDR1 is SGHVS and CDR2 FQNEAQ. V was clipped by 1 base and J by 0 bases; unmatched bases: 8. Here the CDR3 DNA reads TGTGCCAGCAGCTTAGATGGCGGTAGCGGGGCCTCCTACGAGCAGTACTTC. This sequence encodes CASSLDGGSGASYEQYF.

Here the CDR3 DNA reads TGCGCCAGCAGCGCGAAGGCGACCCAAGAGACCCAGTACTTC. It yields the protein CASSAKATQETQYF. This sequence joins TRBV5-1 and TRBJ2-5; D not resolved. The V gene's germline CDR1 is SGHRS and CDR2 YFSETQ. This CDR3 is built from 14 residues. Trimming left V 4 bases short and J 1 base short, with 11 bases between.

This clonotype showed up many times. The chain joins TRBV25-1 to TRBJ2-6; D gene ambiguous. The germline V and J ends were trimmed by 3 bases and 1 base, with 7 bases remaining between them. CDR3 length: 15 amino acids. In germline, CDR1 is MGHDK, CDR2 SYGVNS. The chain's CDR3 is CASSEGLSGANVLTF. DNA for the CDR3: TGTGCCAGCAGTGAGGGATTATCTGGGGCCAACGTCCTGACTTTC.

This clonotype was counted ten times or more. This chain uses TRBV20-1 with TRBJ2-7; D unresolved. Trimming cost V 2 bases and J 3 bases, with 8 bases left between them. CDR3 length equals 12 residues. Per the germline V gene, CDR1 is DFQATT and CDR2 is SNEGSKA (reference sequence). The CDR3 reads CSARRVGYEQYF. Here the CDR3 DNA reads TGCAGTGCTAGAAGGGTAGGCTACGAGCAGTACTTC.

The V and J genes are TRBV7-9 and TRBJ1-2; D is uncertain. There are 13 residues in the CDR3. Trimming pared 4 bases from V and 7 bases from J, leaving 13 bases between. Germline CDR1 SEHNR, CDR2 FQNEAQ (reference sequence). The CDR3 DNA sequence: TGTGCCAGCAGCTCTGGGAGTCATCGTGGCTACACCTTC. As protein: CASSSGSHRGYTF.

V usage is TRBV10-3 and J usage is TRBJ2-2; D is possibly TRBD2 (5 bases). This CDR3 spans 14 amino acids. V was pared by 5 bases and J by 7 bases, with 14 bases between. CDR1 ENHRY and CDR2 SYGVKD come from the germline V gene. The CDR3 sequence: CAISYSTAGGELFF. The DNA for the CDR3 is TGTGCCATCAGTTATTCTACTGCGGGCGGGGAGCTGTTTTTT.

In its sample, this clonotype was seen a few times. The J gene is TRBJ2-7, the V gene TRBV7-2, with 9 nucleotides matching TRBD2. V lost 1 base and J lost 5; bases outside the gene matches: 3. Germline CDR1 is SGHTA and CDR2 is FQGNSA. The CDR3 runs to 14 residues. The chain's CDR3 is CASSLVAGANEQYF. CDR3 nucleotides: TGTGCCAGCAGCTTAGTAGCGGGAGCGAACGAGCAGTACTTC. Looking up the rest from reference TRBV7-2 and TRBJ2-7 gives the full variable domain: GAGVSQSPSNKVTEKGKDVELRCDPISGHTALYWYRQSLGQGLEFLIYFQGNSAPDKSGLPSDRFSAERTGGSVSTLTIQRTQQEDSAVYLCASSLVAGANEQYFGPGTRLTVT.

This clonotype appeared many times. This chain uses TRBV6-5 with TRBJ1-2; TRBD1 matches at 7 bases. In germline, CDR1 is MNHEY, CDR2 SVGAGI. V lost 5 bases, J lost 4 bases, and 10 bases stayed unmatched. CDR3 length equals 15 residues. DNA for the CDR3: TGTGCCAGCAGTGGCCGGGGACAGCGTAGCTATGGCTACACCTTC. Amino acids: CASSGRGQRSYGYTF.

This clonotype was seen a few times. An end of the junction does not agree with germline; a read error may underlie this. The gene calls are TRBV10-3 and TRBJ1-2, with no clear D. The CDR3 consists of 14 residues. Germline CDR1 is ENHRY and CDR2 is SYGVKD. Here the CDR3 reads CASSEGPREYGYTF. DNA of the CDR3: TGTGCCAGCAGTGAAGGCCCTCGGGAGTATGGCTACACCTTC.